Following are 6 T cell receptor beta chains from one sample sequenced in a study of blood T cell repertoires in COVID-19. Sequencing used immunoSEQ multiplex PCR; TCRdb keeps in-frame clones, though not all of them. The sample records approximately 82,000 clones, over 80% being singletons. The sample taken for sequencing was peripheral blood. Receptor source: a woman aged 60-75 years with active COVID-19.

V is TRBV28 and J is TRBJ2-1, with TRBD2 matching over 7 bases. This CDR3 contains 18 residues. The germline V gene has CDR1 MDHEN and CDR2 SYDVKM. V trimming: 5 bases; J trimming: 3 bases; junction bases outside the gene matches: 16. DNA of the CDR3: TGTGCCAGCAGTCCCGGAGTTGGGGCGGGAGAGCGCTACAATGAGCAGTTCTTC. The encoded protein is CASSPGVGAGERYNEQFF.

The V call is TRBV27, the J call TRBJ2-7; TRBD1 aligns across 10 bases. The germline V gene encodes CDR1 MNHEY and CDR2 SMNVEV (reference sequence). This CDR3 comprises 14 residues. V shed 8 bases, J shed 4 bases, and the junction held 8 bases outside the gene matches. The DNA for the CDR3 is TGTGCCAGCTCAGCTCTGGGACAGGGGTACGAGCAGTACTTC. This gives the protein CASSALGQGYEQYF.

The rearrangement links TRBV5-4 to TRBJ2-2, with 7 bases aligning to TRBD2. CDR3 size: 19 residues. The junction had 19 bases not matched to a gene; V was cut back by 4 bases and J by 4 bases. CDR1 and CDR2 (germline): SGHNT, YYREEE (reference sequence). The CDR3 region is CASSPPLGGGGPGTGELFF. DNA of the CDR3: TGTGCCAGCAGCCCTCCATTGGGTGGGGGAGGGCCAGGCACCGGGGAGCTGTTTTTT. Looking up the rest from reference TRBV5-4 and TRBJ2-2 gives the full variable domain: ETGVTQSPTHLIKTRGQQVTLRCSSQSGHNTVSWYQQALGQGPQFIFQYYREEENGRGNFPPRFSGLQFPNYSSELNVNALELDDSALYLCASSPPLGGGGPGTGELFFGEGSRLTVL.

V gene TRBV9 combines with J gene TRBJ2-5, with 12 bases fitting TRBD1. J gave up 6 bases and V 3 bases, and 6 bases lay outside the gene matches. From germline, CDR1 is SGDLS and CDR2 YYNGEE. This CDR3 contains 15 residues. The CDR3 loop is CASSGGTGGGKTQYF. The CDR3, as DNA: TGTGCCAGCAGCGGCGGGACAGGGGGCGGGAAGACCCAGTACTTC.

CDR3 in DNA: TGCGCCAGCAGCCCTATCTGGGGACTAGCGGGGGGGCGAGAGCAGTACTTC. Its translation: CASSPIWGLAGGREQYF. The chain carries TRBV4-1 and TRBJ2-7; 16 nucleotides line up with TRBD2. The CDR3 spans 17 residues. Germline V gene sequence: CDR1 MGHRA, CDR2 YSYEKL. Trimming removed 4 bases from V and 7 bases from J; junction bases left unmatched: 10.

The gene calls are TRBV19 and TRBJ1-2; D is ambiguous. Germline-derived CDR1 and CDR2 are LNHDA and SQIVND (reference sequence). V was trimmed by 5 bases and J by 2 bases, leaving 12 bases between them. This CDR3 region has 14 residues. The CDR3, as DNA: TGTGCCAGTAGTCTGGAACTCGGGAACTATGGCTACACCTTC. It encodes CASSLELGNYGYTF.